Here is one T cell receptor (beta chain) with its context. Its specificity is unknown. The sample is drawn from a study of siplizumab effects on memory and regulatory T cells. Study outcomes and limitations: No naive or memory phenotype could be assigned to roughly 80-95% of proliferating clones.

The J segment lost 0 bases and the V segment lost 4 bases, leaving 15 bases of the junction unmatched. Germline V gives CDR1 SEHNR, CDR2 FQNEAQ (reference sequence). The CDR3 length is 19 residues. Profiling relied on immunoSEQ multiplex PCR, and the TCRdb table lists in-frame clones only, not all of them. The sample carries about 100,000 clones, less than 95% recorded once. The clonotype was recovered from a human donor in good health. The sample consisted of Tregs sorted from blood. The rearrangement links TRBV7-9 to TRBJ1-3; 7 nucleotides agree with TRBD1. This chain's CDR3 is CASSSHRGPLTGSGNTIYF. The DNA for the CDR3 is TGTGCCAGCAGCTCCCACAGGGGCCCGCTTACCGGCTCTGGAAACACCATATATTTT.